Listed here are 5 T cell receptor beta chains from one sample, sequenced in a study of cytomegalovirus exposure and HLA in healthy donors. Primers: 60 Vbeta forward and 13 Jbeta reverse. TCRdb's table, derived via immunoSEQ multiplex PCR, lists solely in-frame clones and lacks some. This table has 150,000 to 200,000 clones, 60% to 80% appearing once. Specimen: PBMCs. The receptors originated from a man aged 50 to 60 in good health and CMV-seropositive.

The CDR3 sequence is CASSFSTSGGPADTGELFF. Here the CDR3 DNA reads TGTGCCAGCAGTTTTTCGACTAGCGGGGGGCCGGCGGACACCGGGGAGCTGTTTTTT. The rearrangement joins TRBV27 to TRBJ2-2; 13 nucleotides line up with TRBD2. Germline V lookup: CDR1 MNHEY, CDR2 SMNVEV (reference sequence). The CDR3 sequence is 19 residues long. With V trimmed by 3 bases and J by 3 bases, 10 bases remained unmatched.

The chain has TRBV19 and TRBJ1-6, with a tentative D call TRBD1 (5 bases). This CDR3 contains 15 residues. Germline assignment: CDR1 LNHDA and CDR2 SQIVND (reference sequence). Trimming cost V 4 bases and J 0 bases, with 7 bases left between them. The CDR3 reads CASSRGSSYNSPLHF. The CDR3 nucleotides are TGTGCCAGTAGTAGGGGCAGCTCCTATAATTCACCCCTCCACTTT.

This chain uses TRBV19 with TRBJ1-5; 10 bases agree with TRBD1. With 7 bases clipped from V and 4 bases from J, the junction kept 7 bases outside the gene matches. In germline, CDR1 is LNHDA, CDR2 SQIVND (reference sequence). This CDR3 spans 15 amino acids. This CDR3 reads CASTRTGGGNQPQHF. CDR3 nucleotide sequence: TGTGCCAGTACCAGGACAGGGGGGGGTAATCAGCCCCAGCATTTT. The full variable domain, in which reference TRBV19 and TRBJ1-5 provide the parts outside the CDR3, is DGGITQSPKYLFRKEGQNVTLSCEQNLNHDAMYWYRQDPGQGLRLIYYSQIVNDFQKGDIAEGYSVSREKKESFPLTVTSAQKNPTAFYLCASTRTGGGNQPQHFGDGTRLSIL.

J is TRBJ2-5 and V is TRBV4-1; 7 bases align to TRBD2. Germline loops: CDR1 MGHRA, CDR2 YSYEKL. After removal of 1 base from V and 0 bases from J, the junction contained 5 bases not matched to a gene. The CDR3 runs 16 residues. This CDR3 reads CASSQGSGVYQETQYF. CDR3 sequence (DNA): TGCGCCAGCAGCCAAGGCAGCGGGGTTTACCAAGAGACCCAGTACTTC.

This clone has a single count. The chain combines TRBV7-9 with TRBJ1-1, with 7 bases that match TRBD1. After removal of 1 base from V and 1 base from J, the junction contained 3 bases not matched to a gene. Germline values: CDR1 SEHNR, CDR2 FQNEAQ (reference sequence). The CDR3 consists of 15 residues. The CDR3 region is CASSLDRGGNTEAFF. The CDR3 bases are TGTGCCAGCAGCTTAGACAGGGGAGGGAACACTGAAGCTTTCTTT.